A selection of T cell receptor beta chains follows, all from one sample in a study of blood T cell repertoires in COVID-19. The repertoire was sequenced with immunoSEQ multiplex PCR; TCRdb's copy has only in-frame clones and lacks some. The sample lists some 350,000 clones; about 90% were seen once. The material sequenced was PBMCs or T cells enriched from blood (not recorded which). The receptor set was obtained from a young man who had recovered from COVID-19. CDR3s include the opening cysteine and the closing phenylalanine or tryptophan. The order of the fields is clone size, V gene, D gene, J gene, CDR3 DNA, CDR3 protein. A D gene is named only where the DNA matches it firmly. Rows give clone size only sometimes, using once, few, many, or a class for an expanded clone.

clone size: .
V gene: TRBV7-8
D gene: .
J gene: TRBJ2-7
CDR3 DNA: TGTGCCAGCAGCTCGGGAGCTCAATTCTCCGAGCAGTACTTC
CDR3 protein: CASSSGAQFSEQYF

clone size: .
V gene: TRBV9
D gene: .
J gene: TRBJ2-2
CDR3 DNA: TGTGCCAGCAGCCCTTTCGAGGCGGGGGAGCTGTTTTTT
CDR3 protein: CASSPFEAGELFF

clone size: .
V gene: TRBV6-5
D gene: .
J gene: TRBJ2-7
CDR3 DNA: TGTGCCAGCAGTTACTTACCCCAGGGCGACGAGCAGTACTTC
CDR3 protein: CASSYLPQGDEQYF

clone size: .
V gene: TRBV28
D gene: TRBD1
J gene: TRBJ1-5
CDR3 DNA: TGTGCCAGCAGTTCCGGCGACAGGGGAGGCAATCAGCCCCAGCATTTT
CDR3 protein: CASSSGDRGGNQPQHF

clone size: once
V gene: TRBV6-2/TRBV6-3
D gene: TRBD1
J gene: TRBJ2-2
CDR3 DNA: TGTGCCAGCAGTTCCTCCGACAGGGTAGCCGGGGAGCTGTTTTTT
CDR3 protein: CASSSSDRVAGELFF

clone size: .
V gene: TRBV24-1
D gene: TRBD2
J gene: TRBJ2-5
CDR3 DNA: TGTGCCACCGCTAGCGGGGGGGATGGGGAGACCCAGTACTTC
CDR3 protein: CATASGGDGETQYF

clone size: .
V gene: TRBV5-5
D gene: TRBD1
J gene: TRBJ2-2
CDR3 DNA: TGTGCCAGCAGCTTGGATCGGGACAGAGCCCGGGAGCTGTTTTTT
CDR3 protein: CASSLDRDRARELFF

clone size: .
V gene: TRBV7-9
D gene: .
J gene: TRBJ2-5
CDR3 DNA: TGTGCCAGCAGCTTAAGTATGGGCAACGGAGAGACCCAGTACTTC
CDR3 protein: CASSLSMGNGETQYF

clone size: .
V gene: TRBV7-6
D gene: .
J gene: TRBJ1-1
CDR3 DNA: TGTGCCAGCAGCCCAACAGTGAACACTGAAGCTTTCTTT
CDR3 protein: CASSPTVNTEAFF

clone size: .
V gene: TRBV6-6
D gene: .
J gene: TRBJ2-7
CDR3 DNA: TGTGCCAGCAGTAACCCGGGAGCAAACTACGAGCAGTACTTC
CDR3 protein: CASSNPGANYEQYF

clone size: .
V gene: TRBV6-5
D gene: TRBD1
J gene: TRBJ1-2
CDR3 DNA: TGTGCCAGCAGGGAGGACAGGGGACATGGCTACACCTTC
CDR3 protein: CASREDRGHGYTF

clone size: few
V gene: TRBV30
D gene: .
J gene: TRBJ2-7
CDR3 DNA: TGTGCCTGGAGTGTACCGTCCCTATACGAGCAGTACTTC
CDR3 protein: CAWSVPSLYEQYF

clone size: .
V gene: TRBV2
D gene: .
J gene: TRBJ1-2
CDR3 DNA: TGTGCCAGCATAAGGGACACCAACTATGGCTACACCTTC
CDR3 protein: CASIRDTNYGYTF

clone size: .
V gene: TRBV2
D gene: .
J gene: TRBJ2-7
CDR3 DNA: TGTGCCAGCAGTTCACCGGGACAAACCTACGAGCAGTACTTC
CDR3 protein: CASSSPGQTYEQYF

clone size: .
V gene: TRBV19
D gene: TRBD1
J gene: TRBJ1-4
CDR3 DNA: TGTGCCAGTAGCGAGGGACAGCGAGGTCGCGCAACTAATGAAAAACTGTTTTTT
CDR3 protein: CASSEGQRGRATNEKLFF

clone size: .
V gene: TRBV2
D gene: .
J gene: TRBJ1-5
CDR3 DNA: TGTGCCAGCAGTGAAGAAGCAGGTCAGCCCCAGCATTTT
CDR3 protein: CASSEEAGQPQHF

clone size: few
V gene: TRBV6-6
D gene: .
J gene: TRBJ1-5
CDR3 DNA: TGTGCCAGCACCAAACAGGGTTTGAAGCCCCAGCATTTT
CDR3 protein: CASTKQGLKPQHF

clone size: .
V gene: TRBV5-1
D gene: TRBD1
J gene: TRBJ1-3
CDR3 DNA: TGCGCCAGCAGCTTGGCGGGACAGACAGGAAACACCATATATTTT
CDR3 protein: CASSLAGQTGNTIYF

clone size: .
V gene: TRBV6-1
D gene: TRBD2
J gene: TRBJ2-3
CDR3 DNA: TGTGCCAGCAGTCCCGGGACTAGCGGGGGGGCAACGCAGTATTTT
CDR3 protein: CASSPGTSGGATQYF

clone size: .
V gene: TRBV10-3
D gene: .
J gene: TRBJ2-7
CDR3 DNA: TGTGCCATCAGGTCTAACAGGAAAAAATACGAGCAGTACTTC
CDR3 protein: CAIRSNRKKYEQYF

clone size: .
V gene: TRBV6-5
D gene: .
J gene: TRBJ2-7
CDR3 DNA: TGTGCCAGCAGCGCCCAGGGAAACGAGCAGTACTTC
CDR3 protein: CASSAQGNEQYF

clone size: .
V gene: TRBV24-1
D gene: TRBD1
J gene: TRBJ2-2
CDR3 DNA: TGTGCCACCAGCCGTGAACAGGGGGGCACCGGGGAGCTGTTTTTT
CDR3 protein: CATSREQGGTGELFF

clone size: .
V gene: TRBV28
D gene: .
J gene: TRBJ1-2
CDR3 DNA: TGTGCCAGCAGCGACTCAGGGGCGGCTGGCTACACCTTC
CDR3 protein: CASSDSGAAGYTF

clone size: .
V gene: TRBV27
D gene: TRBD1
J gene: TRBJ1-2
CDR3 DNA: TGTGCCAGCAGTTTAATTGACAGGGGTTATGGCTACACCTTC
CDR3 protein: CASSLIDRGYGYTF

clone size: .
V gene: TRBV6-5
D gene: TRBD2
J gene: TRBJ2-5
CDR3 DNA: TGTGCCAGCAGTTACGGGACTAGCGGAGAGACCCAGTACTTC
CDR3 protein: CASSYGTSGETQYF

clone size: .
V gene: TRBV5-6
D gene: .
J gene: TRBJ1-4
CDR3 DNA: TGTGCCAGCAGCCCGGACAGTAGCGAAAAACTGTTTTTT
CDR3 protein: CASSPDSSEKLFF

clone size: .
V gene: TRBV28
D gene: .
J gene: TRBJ2-1
CDR3 DNA: TGTGCCAGCAGTCTATACAATGAGCAGTTCTTC
CDR3 protein: CASSLYNEQFF

clone size: .
V gene: TRBV19
D gene: .
J gene: TRBJ1-1
CDR3 DNA: TGTGCCAGTAGCCGCACCCCCGGGGGGGGCACTGAAGCTTTCTTT
CDR3 protein: CASSRTPGGGTEAFF

clone size: .
V gene: TRBV2
D gene: .
J gene: TRBJ1-5
CDR3 DNA: TGTGCCAGCAAGAAATGGCGGGGGGGGACTGCAAATCAGCCCCAGCATTTT
CDR3 protein: CASKKWRGGTANQPQHF

clone size: .
V gene: TRBV3-1/TRBV3-2
D gene: .
J gene: TRBJ2-3
CDR3 DNA: TGTGCCAGCAGCCAAGCGGCAGATACGCAGTATTTT
CDR3 protein: CASSQAADTQYF

clone size: once
V gene: TRBV18
D gene: .
J gene: TRBJ2-1
CDR3 DNA: TGTGCCAGCTCACAGGGGCGGAACAATGAGCAGTTCTTC
CDR3 protein: CASSQGRNNEQFF

clone size: .
V gene: TRBV3-1/TRBV3-2
D gene: .
J gene: TRBJ1-2
CDR3 DNA: TGTGCCAGCAGCCCCCTAGGTGGGGGGTTAGATGGCTACACCTTC
CDR3 protein: CASSPLGGGLDGYTF

clone size: .
V gene: TRBV19
D gene: TRBD1
J gene: TRBJ2-1
CDR3 DNA: TGTGCCAGTAGTATATCCGGGACAGGTTACAATGAGCAGTTCTTC
CDR3 protein: CASSISGTGYNEQFF

clone size: once
V gene: TRBV7-9
D gene: TRBD1
J gene: TRBJ1-5
CDR3 DNA: TGTGCCAGCAGCCTAGGGACAGGGGGGTGGGAAAATCAGCCCCAGCATTTT
CDR3 protein: CASSLGTGGWENQPQHF

clone size: .
V gene: TRBV18
D gene: .
J gene: TRBJ1-5
CDR3 DNA: TGTGCCAGCTCACCACCCGGGTCAGGGAGCAATCAGCCCCAGCATTTT
CDR3 protein: CASSPPGSGSNQPQHF

clone size: once
V gene: TRBV11-2
D gene: .
J gene: TRBJ2-5
CDR3 DNA: TGTGCCAGCAGTGTTTCGGGGGAGACCCAGTACTTC
CDR3 protein: CASSVSGETQYF

clone size: .
V gene: TRBV4-1
D gene: TRBD2
J gene: TRBJ2-1
CDR3 DNA: TGCGCCAGCAGCCAGATTGGGACTAGCGGGGGAAAGTACAATGAGCAGTTCTTC
CDR3 protein: CASSQIGTSGGKYNEQFF

clone size: .
V gene: TRBV12-2
D gene: .
J gene: TRBJ1-5
CDR3 DNA: TGTGCAAGGGAGGAGGGGGGACAGGCCACCTATCGGCCCCAGCATTTT
CDR3 protein: CAREEGGQATYRPQHF

clone size: .
V gene: TRBV9
D gene: TRBD2
J gene: TRBJ2-2
CDR3 DNA: TGTGCCAGCAGCGTATCCGGGACTAGCGATGCCGGGGAGCTGTTTTTT
CDR3 protein: CASSVSGTSDAGELFF

clone size: .
V gene: TRBV5-4
D gene: .
J gene: TRBJ2-5
CDR3 DNA: TGTGCCAGCAGCTTGTCGGGAGCAGAGACCCAGTACTTC
CDR3 protein: CASSLSGAETQYF

clone size: once
V gene: TRBV28
D gene: TRBD1
J gene: TRBJ1-2
CDR3 DNA: TGTGCCAGCACCACCACAGGGGGTGTTGGCTACACCTTC
CDR3 protein: CASTTTGGVGYTF